This entry concerns a single TCR beta chain. The junction shows a germline mismatch at one end, possibly a read error. MiXCR, run by TCRdb on the PCR reads, gives a single entry per CDR3 protein. The data show 100,000 or so distinct CDR3 sequences, around 33% seen once. The length of the CDR3 is 15 residues. The germline CDR1 and CDR2 sequences are LNHDA and SQIVND (reference sequence). The data belong to a study of molecular identifiers for immune sequencing clone quantification. Study context: In the replicates, RNA derived from around 20,000 or 100,000 naive CD8 cells was divided into five parts, and four were sequenced.

The sequence was collected from a human donor in good health. Some libraries in this study had Jurkat cell RNA spiked in. The V gene is TRBV19, the J gene TRBJ2-7; the D gene could be TRBD1 or TRBD2 (6 bases each). The sample consisted of naive CD8+ T cells from blood, with Jurkat cell RNA spiked in. This sample's subset: FACS-sorted CD8+CD4-CCR7+CD45RA+ naive T cells. Written as DNA, the CDR3 is TGTGCCAGTAGTATAGATCGAGGGGGAGGACGGGAGCAGGACTTC. Its protein is CASSIDRGGGREQDF.